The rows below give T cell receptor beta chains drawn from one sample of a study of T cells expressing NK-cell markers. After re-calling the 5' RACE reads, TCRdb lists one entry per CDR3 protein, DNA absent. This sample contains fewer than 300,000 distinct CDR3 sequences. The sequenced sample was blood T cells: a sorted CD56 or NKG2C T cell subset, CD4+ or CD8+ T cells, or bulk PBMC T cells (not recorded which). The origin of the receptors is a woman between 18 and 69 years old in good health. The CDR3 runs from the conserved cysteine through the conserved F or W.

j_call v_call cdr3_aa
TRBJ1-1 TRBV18 CASSPSQYTEAFF
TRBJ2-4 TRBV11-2 CASSPNMGLIQYF
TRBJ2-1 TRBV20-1 CSARLAGASDEQFF
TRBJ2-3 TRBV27 CASRRTSGKFTDTQYF
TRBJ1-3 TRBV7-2 CASSAQKFSGNTIYF
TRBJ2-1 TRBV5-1 CASSPPAGGPSEQFF
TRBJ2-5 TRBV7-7 CASSLGRVETQYF
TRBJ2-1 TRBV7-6 CASSSEGLYYNEQFF
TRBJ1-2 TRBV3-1 CASSQEARGGYTF
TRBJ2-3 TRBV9 CASSSMGDSGTQYF
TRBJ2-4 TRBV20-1 CSAFMAGERNIQYF
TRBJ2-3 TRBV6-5 CASSYGVFGADTQYF
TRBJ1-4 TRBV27 CASSPWEPSNEKLFF
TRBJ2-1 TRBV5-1 CASSDNLDSYNEQFF
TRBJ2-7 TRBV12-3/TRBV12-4 CASSLRPTGSYEQYF
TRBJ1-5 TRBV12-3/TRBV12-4 CASRGDKNQPQHF
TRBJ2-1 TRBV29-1 CSVGQVLEQFF
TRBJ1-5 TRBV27 CASSLGTGRNQPQHF
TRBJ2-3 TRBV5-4 CASSPRGLTDTQYF
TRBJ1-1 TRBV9 CASSAKTGTEAFF
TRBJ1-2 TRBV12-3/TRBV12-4 CASSHPSEGHSGYGYTF
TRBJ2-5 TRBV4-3 CASSQGDIQETQYF
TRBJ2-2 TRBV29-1 CSARNTGELFF
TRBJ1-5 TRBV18 CASSPGQNQPQHF
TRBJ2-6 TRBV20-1 CSATGANVLTF
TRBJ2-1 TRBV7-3 CASSLGTSGRVVEQFF
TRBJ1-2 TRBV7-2 CASSLGQNYSYTF
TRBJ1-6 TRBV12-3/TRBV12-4 CASSLGGSYNSPLHF
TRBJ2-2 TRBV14 CASSPQGSLGGELFF
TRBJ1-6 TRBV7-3 CASSLTPRAANSPLHF
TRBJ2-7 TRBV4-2 CASSHRTGYEQYF
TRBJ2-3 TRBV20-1 CSARRENPDTQYF
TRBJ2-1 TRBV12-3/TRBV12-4 CASSLSWTGGYNEQFF
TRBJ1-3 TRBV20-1 CSARETQGSGNTIYF
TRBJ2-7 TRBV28 CASSFGAGSYEQYF
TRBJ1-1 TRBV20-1 CSARRTGGGTEAFF
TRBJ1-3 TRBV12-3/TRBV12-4 CASRAGTLGNTIYF
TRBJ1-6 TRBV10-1 CASQGSSYNSPLHF
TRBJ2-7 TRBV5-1 CASSSTGTSGYEQYF
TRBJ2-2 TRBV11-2 CASSDGGPLLRGELFF
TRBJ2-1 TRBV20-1 CSARDPAAGGRNEQFF
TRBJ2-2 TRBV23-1 CASSQSRVTTGELFF
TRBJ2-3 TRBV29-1 CSVEEPGTDTQYF
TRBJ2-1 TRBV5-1 CASSRFRGQVPSYNEQFF
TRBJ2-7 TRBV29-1 CSVASGYEQYF
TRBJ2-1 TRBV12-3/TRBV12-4 CAILAGASYNEQFF
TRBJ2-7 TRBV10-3 CAIRDSQIGEQYF
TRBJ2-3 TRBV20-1 CSAPKGQGGTDTQYF
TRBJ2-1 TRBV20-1 CSARDLRDNYRRHNEQFF